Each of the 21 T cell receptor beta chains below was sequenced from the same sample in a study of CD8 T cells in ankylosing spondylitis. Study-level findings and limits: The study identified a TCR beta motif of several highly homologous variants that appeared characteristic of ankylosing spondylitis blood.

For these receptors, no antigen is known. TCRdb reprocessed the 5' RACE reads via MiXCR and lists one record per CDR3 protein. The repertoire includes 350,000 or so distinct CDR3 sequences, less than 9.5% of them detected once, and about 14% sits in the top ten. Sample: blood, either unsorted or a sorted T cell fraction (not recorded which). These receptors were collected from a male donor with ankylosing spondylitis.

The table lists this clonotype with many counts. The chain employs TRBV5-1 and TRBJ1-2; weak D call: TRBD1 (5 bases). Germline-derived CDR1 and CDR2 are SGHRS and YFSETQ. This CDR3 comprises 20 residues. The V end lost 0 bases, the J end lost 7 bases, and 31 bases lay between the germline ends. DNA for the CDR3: TGCGCCAGCAGCTTGGAGGGACTGGCGGGGAGTGACCTCTCGGGTCGTGGCTACACCTTC. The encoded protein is CASSLEGLAGSDLSGRGYTF.

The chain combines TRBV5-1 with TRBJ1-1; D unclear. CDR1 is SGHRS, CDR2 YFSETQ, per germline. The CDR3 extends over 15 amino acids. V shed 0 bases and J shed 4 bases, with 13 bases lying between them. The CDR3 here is CASSLDARTFTEAFF. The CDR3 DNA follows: TGCGCCAGCAGCTTGGATGCCAGGACCTTCACTGAAGCTTTCTTT.

CDR3 loop: CASSPRRDRLYYEQYF. DNA of the CDR3: TGTGCCAGCAGCCCCCGCCGAGACAGGCTATACTACGAGCAGTACTTC. This chain uses TRBV7-8 with TRBJ2-7; D might be TRBD1 (6 bases). This CDR3 has 16 residues. V was clipped by 5 bases and J by 3 bases, with 20 bases between them. Germline-derived CDR1 and CDR2 are SGHVS and FQNEAQ.

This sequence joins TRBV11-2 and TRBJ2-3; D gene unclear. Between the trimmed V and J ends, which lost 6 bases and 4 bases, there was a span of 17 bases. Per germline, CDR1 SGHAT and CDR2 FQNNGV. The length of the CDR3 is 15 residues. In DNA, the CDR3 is TGTGCCAGCAGTCACTCAACGGGTCGGGCAGATACGCAGTATTTT. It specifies CASSHSTGRADTQYF.

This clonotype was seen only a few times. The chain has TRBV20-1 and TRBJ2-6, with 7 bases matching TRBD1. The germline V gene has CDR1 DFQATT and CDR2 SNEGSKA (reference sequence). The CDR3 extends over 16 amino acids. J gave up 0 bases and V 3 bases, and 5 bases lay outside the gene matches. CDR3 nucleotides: TGCAGTGCTAGGGGGGACAGACCCTCTGGGGCCAACGTCCTGACTTTC. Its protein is CSARGDRPSGANVLTF.

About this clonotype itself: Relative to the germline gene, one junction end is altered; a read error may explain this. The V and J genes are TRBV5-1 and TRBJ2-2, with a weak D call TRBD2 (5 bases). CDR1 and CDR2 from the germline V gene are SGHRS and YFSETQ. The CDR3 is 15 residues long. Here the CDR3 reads CASSLGTPDTVELFF. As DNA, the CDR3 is TGCGCCAGCAGCTTGGGGACTCCAGACACCGTGGAGCTGTTTTTT.

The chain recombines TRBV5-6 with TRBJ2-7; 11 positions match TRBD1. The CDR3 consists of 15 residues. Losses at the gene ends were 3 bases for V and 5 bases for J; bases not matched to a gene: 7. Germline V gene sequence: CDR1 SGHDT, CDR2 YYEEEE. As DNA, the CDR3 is TGTGCCAGCAGCTGGAGGACAGGGGGCAACGACGAGCAGTACTTC. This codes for CASSWRTGGNDEQYF.

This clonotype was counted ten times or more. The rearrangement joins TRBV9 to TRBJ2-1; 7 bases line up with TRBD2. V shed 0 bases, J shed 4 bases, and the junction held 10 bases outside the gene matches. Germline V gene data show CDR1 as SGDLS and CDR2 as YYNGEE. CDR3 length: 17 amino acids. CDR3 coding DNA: TGTGCCAGCAGCGTAGAAGGACGGGAGGCCTTTTACAATGAGCAGTTCTTC. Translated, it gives CASSVEGREAFYNEQFF.

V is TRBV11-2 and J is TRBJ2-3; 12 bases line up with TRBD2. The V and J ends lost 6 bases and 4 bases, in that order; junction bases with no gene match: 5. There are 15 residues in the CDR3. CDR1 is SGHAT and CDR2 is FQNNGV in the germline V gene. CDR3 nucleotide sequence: TGTGCCAGCAGACCTAGACTAGCGGGAGCAGATACGCAGTATTTT. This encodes CASRPRLAGADTQYF.

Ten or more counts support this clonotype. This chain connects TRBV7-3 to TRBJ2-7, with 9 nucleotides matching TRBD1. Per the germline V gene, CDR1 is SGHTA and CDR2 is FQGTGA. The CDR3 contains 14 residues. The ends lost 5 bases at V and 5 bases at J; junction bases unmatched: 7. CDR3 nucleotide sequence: TGTGCCAGCAGCAGAACGGGGACAGGGAACGAGCAGTACTTC. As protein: CASSRTGTGNEQYF.

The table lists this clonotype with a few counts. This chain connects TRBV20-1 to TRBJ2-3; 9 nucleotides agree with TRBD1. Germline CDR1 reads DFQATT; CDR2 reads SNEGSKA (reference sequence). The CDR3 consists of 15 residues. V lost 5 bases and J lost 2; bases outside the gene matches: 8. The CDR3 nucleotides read TGCAGTGCTGGGACGGGACAGGGCTACACAGATACGCAGTATTTT. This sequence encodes CSAGTGQGYTDTQYF.

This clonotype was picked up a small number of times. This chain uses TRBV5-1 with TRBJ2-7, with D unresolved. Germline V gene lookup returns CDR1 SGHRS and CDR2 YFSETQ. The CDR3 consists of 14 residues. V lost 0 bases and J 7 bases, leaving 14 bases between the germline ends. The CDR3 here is CASSLGRTLREQYF. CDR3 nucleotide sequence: TGCGCCAGCAGCTTGGGTCGAACTCTACGGGAGCAGTACTTC.

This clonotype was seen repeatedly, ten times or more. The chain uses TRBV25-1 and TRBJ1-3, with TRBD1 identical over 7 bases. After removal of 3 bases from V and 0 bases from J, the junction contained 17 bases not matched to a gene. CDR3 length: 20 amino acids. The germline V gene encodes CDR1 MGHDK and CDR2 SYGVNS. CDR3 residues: CASSDDDREAHLSSGNTIYF. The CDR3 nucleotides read TGTGCCAGCAGTGACGACGACAGGGAGGCCCACCTCAGCTCTGGAAACACCATATATTTT.

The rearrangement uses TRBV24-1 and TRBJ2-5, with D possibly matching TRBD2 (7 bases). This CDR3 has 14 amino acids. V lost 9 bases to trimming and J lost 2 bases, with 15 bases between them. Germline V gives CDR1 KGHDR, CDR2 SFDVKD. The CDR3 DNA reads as TGTGCCACCCGGGGGGCTAGCGGACAAGAGACCCAGTACTTC. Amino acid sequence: CATRGASGQETQYF.

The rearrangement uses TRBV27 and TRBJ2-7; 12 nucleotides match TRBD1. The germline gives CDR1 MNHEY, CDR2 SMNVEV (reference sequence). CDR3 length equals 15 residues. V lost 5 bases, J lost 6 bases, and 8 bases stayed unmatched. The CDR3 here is CASSTGQGAGGEQYF. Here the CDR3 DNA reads TGTGCCAGCAGTACGGGACAGGGGGCAGGGGGCGAGCAGTACTTC.

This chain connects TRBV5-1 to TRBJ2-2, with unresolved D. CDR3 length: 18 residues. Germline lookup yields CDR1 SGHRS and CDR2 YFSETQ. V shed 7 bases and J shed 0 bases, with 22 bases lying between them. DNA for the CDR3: TGCGCCAGCGCCAACGGTATCGCTTCCCATGCGAACACCGGGGAGCTGTTTTTT. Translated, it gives CASANGIASHANTGELFF.

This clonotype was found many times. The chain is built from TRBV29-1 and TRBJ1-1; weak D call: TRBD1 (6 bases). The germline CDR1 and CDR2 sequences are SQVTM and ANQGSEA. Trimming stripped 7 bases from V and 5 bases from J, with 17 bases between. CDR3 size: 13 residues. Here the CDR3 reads CSGSGGAGTEAFF. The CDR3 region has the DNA TGCAGCGGCTCTGGGGGGGCTGGTACTGAAGCTTTCTTT.

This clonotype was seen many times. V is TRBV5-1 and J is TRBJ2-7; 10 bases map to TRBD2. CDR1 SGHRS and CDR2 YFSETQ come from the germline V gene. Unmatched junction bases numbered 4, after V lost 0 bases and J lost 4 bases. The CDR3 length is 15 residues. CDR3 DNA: TGCGCCAGCAGCTTGGGAGTAGCGGGAGGATACGAGCAGTACTTC. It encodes CASSLGVAGGYEQYF. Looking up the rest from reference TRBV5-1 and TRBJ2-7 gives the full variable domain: KAGVTQTPRYLIKTRGQQVTLSCSPISGHRSVSWYQQTPGQGLQFLFEYFSETQRNKGNFPGRFSGRQFSNSRSEMNVSTLELGDSALYLCASSLGVAGGYEQYFGPGTRLTVT.

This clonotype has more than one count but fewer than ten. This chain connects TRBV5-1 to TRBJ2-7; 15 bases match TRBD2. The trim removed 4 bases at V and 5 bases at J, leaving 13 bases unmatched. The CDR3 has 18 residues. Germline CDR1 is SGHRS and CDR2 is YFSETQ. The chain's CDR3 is CASSQLGLAGGNNHEQYF. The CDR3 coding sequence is TGCGCCAGCAGCCAATTGGGACTAGCGGGAGGAAACAACCACGAGCAGTACTTC.

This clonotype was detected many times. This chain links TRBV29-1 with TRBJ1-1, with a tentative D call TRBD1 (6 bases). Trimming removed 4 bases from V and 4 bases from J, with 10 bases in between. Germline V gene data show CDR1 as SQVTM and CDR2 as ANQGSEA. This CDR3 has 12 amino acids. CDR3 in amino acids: CSVVQGSTEAFF. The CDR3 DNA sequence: TGCAGCGTTGTGCAGGGGAGCACTGAAGCTTTCTTT.

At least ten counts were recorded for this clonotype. The CDR3 bases are TGTGCCAGCAGCTTAGCGGAACTAGCTGACACAGATACGCAGTATTTT. This translates into CASSLAELADTDTQYF. The chain couples TRBV7-8 to TRBJ2-3; weak D call: TRBD2 (6 bases). Germline V gene data show CDR1 as SGHVS and CDR2 as FQNEAQ. V lost 0 bases, J lost 2 bases, and 12 bases lay in between. The CDR3 spans 16 residues.